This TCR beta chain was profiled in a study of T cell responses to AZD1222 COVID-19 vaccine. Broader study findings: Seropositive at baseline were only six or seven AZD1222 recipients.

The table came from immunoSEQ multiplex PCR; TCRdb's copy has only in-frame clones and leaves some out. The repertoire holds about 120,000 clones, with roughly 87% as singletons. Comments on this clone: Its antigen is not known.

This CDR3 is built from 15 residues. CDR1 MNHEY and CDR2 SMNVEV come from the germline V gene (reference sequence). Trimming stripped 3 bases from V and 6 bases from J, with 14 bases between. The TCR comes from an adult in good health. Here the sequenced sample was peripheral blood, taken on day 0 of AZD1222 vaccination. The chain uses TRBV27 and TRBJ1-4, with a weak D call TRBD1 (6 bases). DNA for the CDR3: TGTGCCAGCAGTTTCGTTGGGGGCGGCGATGAAAAACTGTTTTTT. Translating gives CASSFVGGGDEKLFF.